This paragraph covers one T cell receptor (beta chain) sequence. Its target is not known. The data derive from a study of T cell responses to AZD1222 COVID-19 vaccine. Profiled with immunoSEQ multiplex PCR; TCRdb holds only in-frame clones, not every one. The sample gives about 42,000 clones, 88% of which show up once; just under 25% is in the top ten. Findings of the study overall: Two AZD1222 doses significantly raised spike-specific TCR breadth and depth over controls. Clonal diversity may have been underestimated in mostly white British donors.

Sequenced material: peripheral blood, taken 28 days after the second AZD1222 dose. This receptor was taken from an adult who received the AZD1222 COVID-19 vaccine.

The CDR3, as DNA: TGCAGCGTCCGGACTGCGCCGGGGAGCGAGCAGTACTTC. Translating gives CSVRTAPGSEQYF. This sequence joins TRBV29-1 and TRBJ2-7; maybe TRBD2 (5 bases). CDR1 SQVTM and CDR2 ANQGSEA come from the germline V gene. The CDR3 has 13 amino acids. V was shortened by 6 bases and J by 6 bases, with 18 bases between the two germline ends.